The source of this T cell receptor (beta chain) is a study of cytomegalovirus exposure and HLA in healthy donors. About the research overall: An analysis done earlier identified more than 90 million unique TCR beta sequences from roughly 190 million T cells. Notes on the study in general: In a later analysis, TCR association rates varied by HLA locus: DRB1 most, HLA-C fewest. Associated with HLA alleles at 0.05 false discovery rate in a later analysis were some 16,000 TCR beta sequences.

The CDR3 is 16 residues long. Germline V gene sequence: CDR1 MDHEN, CDR2 SYDVKM. V shed 6 bases and J shed 0 bases, with 15 bases lying between them. The study ran its PCR with 60 Vbeta and 13 Jbeta primers. TCRdb keeps only in-frame clones here, not all; method: immunoSEQ multiplex PCR. Here the sample spans about 140,000 clones, 82% being singletons. Regarding this clone: The antigen remains unidentified.

The V gene is TRBV28, the J gene TRBJ2-1; the D is unclear. The sequencing input was PBMCs. The source of this sequence is a woman aged 55 to 70 in good health and CMV-seropositive. In DNA, the CDR3 is TGTGCCAGCAGAGATATCACCCGGAGCTCCTACAATGAGCAGTTCTTC. Protein product: CASRDITRSSYNEQFF.